The rows below give T cell receptor beta chains drawn from one sample of a study of cytomegalovirus exposure and HLA in healthy donors. Profiled with immunoSEQ multiplex PCR; TCRdb holds only in-frame clones, not every one. The sample holds more than 150,000 clones, about 90% seen once. Sequencing was performed on PBMCs. These receptors all come from a girl under two years old in good health and CMV-seronegative. Each CDR3 is given with its conserved first and last residue. The D gene is left open where the match is weak. Size is omitted from some rows. Given values are once, few, many or a class for expanded clones.

clone size	V gene	J gene	D gene	CDR3 length	CDR3 DNA	CDR3 protein
few	TRBV11-3	TRBJ2-2	TRBD1	15	TGTGCCAGCAGCCCAGGGGGCGCCGACACCGGGGAGCTGTTTTTT	CASSPGGADTGELFF
.	TRBV27	TRBJ1-2	.	13	TGTGCCAGCCAGGCGACAGGAGGCTATGGCTACACCTTC	CASQATGGYGYTF
.	TRBV28	TRBJ1-2	.	14	TGTGCCAGCACCCCCCCGAGCGTGGGGCGTGGCTACACCTTC	CASTPPSVGRGYTF
once	TRBV29-1	TRBJ2-3	TRBD2	14	TGCAGCGTTGAAGGGCTAGCGGGACCAGATACGCAGTATTTT	CSVEGLAGPDTQYF
.	TRBV28	TRBJ1-1	.	14	TGTGCCAGCAGTTTAAGGACACGGAACACTGAAGCTTTCTTT	CASSLRTRNTEAFF
.	TRBV30	TRBJ1-1	.	11	TGTGCCTGTAAAACAGGGACTGAAGCTTTCTTT	CACKTGTEAFF
.	TRBV5-1	TRBJ2-1	TRBD2	14	TGCGCCAGCAGTTCTAGCGGGGCTTACAATGAGCAGTTCTTC	CASSSSGAYNEQFF
.	TRBV6-8	TRBJ2-7	TRBD1	15	TGTGCCAGCAGTTGGGACAGGGAGGATGCCTACGAGCAGTACTTC	CASSWDREDAYEQYF
few	TRBV7-9	TRBJ2-1	TRBD1	15	TGTGCCAGCAGCTTACAGGGGGCTTCCTACAATGAGCAGTTCTTC	CASSLQGASYNEQFF
few	TRBV19	TRBJ1-1	.	13	TGTGCCAGTAGTATTGCGAGAAACACTGAAGCTTTCTTT	CASSIARNTEAFF
.	TRBV4-1	TRBJ2-6	.	15	TGCGCCAGCAGCCAACTTGCGGCTGGGGCCAACGTCCTGACTTTC	CASSQLAAGANVLTF
.	TRBV13	TRBJ2-3	.	15	TGTGCCAGCAGCTTAGGCTTATTAAGCACAGATACGCAGTATTTT	CASSLGLLSTDTQYF
.	TRBV10-3	TRBJ1-2	.	13	TGTGCCATCAGAATCGGGACTCCTCATGGCTACACCTTC	CAIRIGTPHGYTF
.	TRBV5-1	TRBJ2-3	TRBD2	17	TGCGCCAGCAGCTTGAGACGCCGGGGGGGAATCACAGATACGCAGTATTTT	CASSLRRRGGITDTQYF
.	TRBV5-4	TRBJ2-5	TRBD1	13	TGTGCCACCACCCACAGGGGATGGGAGACCCAGTACTTC	CATTHRGWETQYF
few	TRBV7-6	TRBJ2-7	TRBD2	15	TGTGCCAGCAGCGTCAATAGCGGGCGGACATACGAGCAGTACTTC	CASSVNSGRTYEQYF
.	TRBV4-1	TRBJ2-3	.	13	TGCGCCAGCAGCCTACACGGCACAGATACGCAGTATTTT	CASSLHGTDTQYF
.	TRBV4-1	TRBJ2-2	.	16	TGCGCCAGCAGCCTCGAGAAGCGTCTCAACACCGGGGAGCTGTTTTTT	CASSLEKRLNTGELFF
.	TRBV7-9	TRBJ2-1	TRBD2	15	TGTGCCAGCAGCCCGCGGACTAGCGGGATTAATGAGCAGTTCTTC	CASSPRTSGINEQFF
.	TRBV4-1	TRBJ1-4	.	18	TGCGCCAGCAGCCAAGAGAGGGAAACGGGCATTTTCAGTGAAAAACTGTTTTTT	CASSQERETGIFSEKLFF